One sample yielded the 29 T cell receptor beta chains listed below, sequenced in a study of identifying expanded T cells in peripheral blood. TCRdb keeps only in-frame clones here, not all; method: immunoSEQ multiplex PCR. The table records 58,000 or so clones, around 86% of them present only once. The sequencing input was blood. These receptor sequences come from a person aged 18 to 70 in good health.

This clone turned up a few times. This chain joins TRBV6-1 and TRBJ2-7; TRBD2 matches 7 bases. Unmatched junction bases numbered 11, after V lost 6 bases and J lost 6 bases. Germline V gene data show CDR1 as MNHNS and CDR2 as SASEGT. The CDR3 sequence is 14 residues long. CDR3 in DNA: TGTGCCAGCAGGCAATCGGGCGGGAGTCTCGAGCAGTACTTC. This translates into CASRQSGGSLEQYF.

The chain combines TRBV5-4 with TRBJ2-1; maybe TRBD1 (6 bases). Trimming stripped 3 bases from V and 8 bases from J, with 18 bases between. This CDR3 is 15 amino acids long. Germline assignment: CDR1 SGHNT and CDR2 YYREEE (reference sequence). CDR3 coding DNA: TGTGCCAGCAGCTCCGGACAGCGGAGTGACCATGAGCAGTTCTTC. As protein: CASSSGQRSDHEQFF.

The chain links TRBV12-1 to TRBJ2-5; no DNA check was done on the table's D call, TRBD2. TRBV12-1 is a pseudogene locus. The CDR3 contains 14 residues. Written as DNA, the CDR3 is TGTGCCAGCAGGCAAAACTCCGCCCCGGAGACCCAGTACTTC. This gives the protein CASRQNSAPETQYF.

The CDR3 DNA reads as TGTGCCAGCTCACTGGGACTAGCGGGAGCTTTCGATGAGCAGTTCTTC. This gives the protein CASSLGLAGAFDEQFF. The V call is TRBV18, the J call TRBJ2-1, with 14 bases aligning to TRBD2. Losses at the gene ends were 4 bases for V and 8 bases for J; bases not matched to a gene: 7. The CDR3 totals 16 residues. Germline CDR1 KGHSH, CDR2 LQKENI.

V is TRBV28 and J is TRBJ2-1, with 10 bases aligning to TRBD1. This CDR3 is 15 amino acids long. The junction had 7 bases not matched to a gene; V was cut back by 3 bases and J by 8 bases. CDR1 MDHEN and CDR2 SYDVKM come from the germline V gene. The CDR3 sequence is CASSFWDRGRDEQFF. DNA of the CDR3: TGTGCCAGCAGTTTTTGGGACAGGGGCCGCGATGAGCAGTTCTTC.

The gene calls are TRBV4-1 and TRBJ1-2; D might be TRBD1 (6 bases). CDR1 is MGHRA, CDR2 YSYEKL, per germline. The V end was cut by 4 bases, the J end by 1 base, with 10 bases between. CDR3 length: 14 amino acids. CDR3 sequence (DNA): TGCGCCAGCAGCCCCCCGGACAGTAACTATGGCTACACCTTC. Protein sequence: CASSPPDSNYGYTF.

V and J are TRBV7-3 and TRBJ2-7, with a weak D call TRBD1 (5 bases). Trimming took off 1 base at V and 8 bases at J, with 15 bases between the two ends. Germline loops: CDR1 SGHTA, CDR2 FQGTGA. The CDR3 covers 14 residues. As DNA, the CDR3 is TGTGCCAGCAGCTTAATTTTCAGGGAAATCAAGCAGTACGTC. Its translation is CASSLIFREIKQYV.

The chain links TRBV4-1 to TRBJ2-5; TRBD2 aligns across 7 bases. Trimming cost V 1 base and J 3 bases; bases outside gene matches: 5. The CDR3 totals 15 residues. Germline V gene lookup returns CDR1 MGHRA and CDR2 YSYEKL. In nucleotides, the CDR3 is TGCGCCAGCAGCCAAGGGGGGGGGAGTAAAGAGACCCAGTACTTC. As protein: CASSQGGGSKETQYF.

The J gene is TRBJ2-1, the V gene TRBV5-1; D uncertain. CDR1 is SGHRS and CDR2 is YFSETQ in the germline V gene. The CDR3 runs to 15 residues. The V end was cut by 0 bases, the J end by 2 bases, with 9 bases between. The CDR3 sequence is CASSLGVEAYNEQFF. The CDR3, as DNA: TGCGCCAGCAGCTTGGGGGTGGAAGCCTACAATGAGCAGTTCTTC.

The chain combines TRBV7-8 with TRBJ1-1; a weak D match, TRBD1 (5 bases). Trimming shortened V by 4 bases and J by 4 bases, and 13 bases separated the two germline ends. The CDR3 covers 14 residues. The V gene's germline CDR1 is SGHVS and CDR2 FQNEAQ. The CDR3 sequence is CASSSYGGLTEAFF. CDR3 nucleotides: TGTGCCAGCAGCTCGTACGGGGGTCTCACTGAAGCTTTCTTT.

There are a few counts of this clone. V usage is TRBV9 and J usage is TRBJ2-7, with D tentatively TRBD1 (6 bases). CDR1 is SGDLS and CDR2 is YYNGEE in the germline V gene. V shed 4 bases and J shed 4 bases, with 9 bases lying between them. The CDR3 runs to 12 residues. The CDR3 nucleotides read TGTGCCAGCAGCCTCGACAGGTACGAGCAGTACGTC. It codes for CASSLDRYEQYV.

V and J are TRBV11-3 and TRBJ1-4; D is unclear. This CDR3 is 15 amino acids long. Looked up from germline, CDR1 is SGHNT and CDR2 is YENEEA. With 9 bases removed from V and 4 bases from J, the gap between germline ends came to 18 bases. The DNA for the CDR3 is TGTGCCAGAACCCTCGCCGGGCACCGTAATGAAAAACTGTTTTTT. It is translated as CARTLAGHRNEKLFF.

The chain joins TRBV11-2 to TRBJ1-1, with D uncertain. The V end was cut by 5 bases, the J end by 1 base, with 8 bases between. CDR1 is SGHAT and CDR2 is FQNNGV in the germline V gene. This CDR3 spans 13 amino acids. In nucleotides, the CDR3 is TGTGCCAGCAGCCCCCTCACGAACACTGAAGCTTTCTTT. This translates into CASSPLTNTEAFF.

The CDR3 is CASSSQGAETQYF. CDR3 coding DNA: TGTGCCAGTAGCTCTCAGGGGGCAGAGACCCAGTACTTC. The chain is built from TRBV19 and TRBJ2-5; 8 bases are shared with TRBD1. CDR3 length: 13 residues. The trim removed 6 bases at V and 4 bases at J, leaving 4 bases unmatched. In germline, CDR1 is LNHDA, CDR2 SQIVND (reference sequence).

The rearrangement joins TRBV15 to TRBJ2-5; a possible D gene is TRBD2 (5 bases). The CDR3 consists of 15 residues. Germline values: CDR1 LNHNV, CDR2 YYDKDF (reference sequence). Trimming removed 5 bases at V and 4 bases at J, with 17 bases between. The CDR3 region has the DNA TGTGCCACCAGCCGGAGTTTAGGGAGAGGAGAGACCCAGTACTTC. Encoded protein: CATSRSLGRGETQYF.

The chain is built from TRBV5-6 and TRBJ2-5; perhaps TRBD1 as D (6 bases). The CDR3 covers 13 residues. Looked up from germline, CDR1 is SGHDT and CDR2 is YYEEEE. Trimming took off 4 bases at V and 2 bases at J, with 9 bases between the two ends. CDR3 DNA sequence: TGTGCCAGCAGCACGAGGGGGCAAGAGACCCAGTACTTC. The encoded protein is CASSTRGQETQYF.

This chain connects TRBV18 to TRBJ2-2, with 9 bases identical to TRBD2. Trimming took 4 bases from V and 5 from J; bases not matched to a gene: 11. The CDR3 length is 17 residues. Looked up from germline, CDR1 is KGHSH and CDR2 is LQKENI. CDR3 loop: CASSQSASGANTGELFF. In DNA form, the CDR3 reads TGTGCCAGCTCACAATCCGCTAGCGGGGCTAATACCGGGGAGCTGTTTTTT.

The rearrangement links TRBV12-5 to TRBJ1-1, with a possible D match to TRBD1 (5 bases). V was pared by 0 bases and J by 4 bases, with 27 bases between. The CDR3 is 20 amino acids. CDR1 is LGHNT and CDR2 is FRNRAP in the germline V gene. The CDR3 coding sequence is TGTGCTAGTGGTTTGGTACCTAACTTAGCGGGACGAAACCTAGTCACTGAAGCTTTCTTT. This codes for CASGLVPNLAGRNLVTEAFF.

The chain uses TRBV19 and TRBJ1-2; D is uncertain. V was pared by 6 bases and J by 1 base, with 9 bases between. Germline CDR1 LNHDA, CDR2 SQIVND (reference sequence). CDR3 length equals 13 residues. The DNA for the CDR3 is TGTGCCAGTAGGCCCCTCGATAACTATGGCTACACCTTC. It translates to CASRPLDNYGYTF.

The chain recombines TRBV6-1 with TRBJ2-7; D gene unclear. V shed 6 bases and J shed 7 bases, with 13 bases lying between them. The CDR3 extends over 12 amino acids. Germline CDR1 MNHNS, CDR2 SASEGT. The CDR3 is CASSELTREQYV. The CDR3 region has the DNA TGTGCCAGCAGCGAACTGACGAGGGAGCAGTACGTC.

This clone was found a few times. The DNA for the CDR3 is TGTGCCAGCAGTGAAGAAGGAGAAAAACTGTTTTTT. This encodes CASSEEGEKLFF. This chain uses TRBV2 with TRBJ1-4, with unresolved D. CDR1 is SNHLY, CDR2 FYNNEI, per germline. The germline V and J ends were trimmed by 1 base and 8 bases, with 5 bases remaining between them. There are 12 residues in the CDR3.

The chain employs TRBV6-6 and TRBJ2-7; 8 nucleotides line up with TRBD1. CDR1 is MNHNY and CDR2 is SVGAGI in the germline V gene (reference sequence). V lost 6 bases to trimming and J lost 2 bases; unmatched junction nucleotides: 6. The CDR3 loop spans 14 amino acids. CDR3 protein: CASRRQGRTYEQYV. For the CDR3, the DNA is TGTGCCAGCAGGCGACAGGGGAGAACCTACGAGCAGTACGTC.

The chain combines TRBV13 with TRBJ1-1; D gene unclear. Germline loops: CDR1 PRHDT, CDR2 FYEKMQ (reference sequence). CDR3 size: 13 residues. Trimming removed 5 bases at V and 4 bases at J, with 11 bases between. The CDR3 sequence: CASSPFGGTEAFF. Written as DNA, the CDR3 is TGTGCCAGCAGCCCGTTTGGAGGCACTGAAGCTTTCTTT.

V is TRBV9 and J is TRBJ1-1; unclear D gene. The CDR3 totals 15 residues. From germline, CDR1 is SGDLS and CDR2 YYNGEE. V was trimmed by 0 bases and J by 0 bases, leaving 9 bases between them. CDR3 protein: CASSVDPWVNTEAFF. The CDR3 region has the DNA TGTGCCAGCAGCGTAGATCCCTGGGTGAACACTGAAGCTTTCTTT.

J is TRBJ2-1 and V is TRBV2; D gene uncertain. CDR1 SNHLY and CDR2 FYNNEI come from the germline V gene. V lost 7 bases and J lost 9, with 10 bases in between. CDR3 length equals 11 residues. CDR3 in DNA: TGTGCCAGCAAAGTCGAGCGTGAGCAGTTCTTC. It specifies CASKVEREQFF.

The CDR3 reads CAWTRTGMNQPQHF. CDR3 bases: TGTGCCTGGACCAGGACAGGAATGAATCAGCCCCAGCATTTT. The rearrangement links TRBV30 to TRBJ1-5; 7 bases align to TRBD1. J gave up 4 bases and V 4 bases, and 7 bases lay outside the gene matches. Looked up from germline, CDR1 is GTSNPN and CDR2 is SVGIG (reference sequence). The CDR3 loop spans 14 amino acids. The full variable domain, with the rest looked up from reference TRBV30 and TRBJ1-5, is SQTIHQWPATLVQPVGSPLSLECTVEGTSNPNLYWYRQAAGRGLQLLFYSVGIGQISSEVPQNLSASRPQDRQFILSSKKLLLSDSGFYLCAWTRTGMNQPQHFGDGTRLSIL.

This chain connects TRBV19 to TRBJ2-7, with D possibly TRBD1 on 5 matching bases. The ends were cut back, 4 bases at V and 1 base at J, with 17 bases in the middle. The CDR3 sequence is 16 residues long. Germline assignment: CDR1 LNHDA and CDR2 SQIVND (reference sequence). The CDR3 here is CASSTGQGRASYEQYF. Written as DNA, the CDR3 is TGTGCCAGTAGTACAGGGCAGGGAAGGGCTTCCTACGAGCAGTACTTC.

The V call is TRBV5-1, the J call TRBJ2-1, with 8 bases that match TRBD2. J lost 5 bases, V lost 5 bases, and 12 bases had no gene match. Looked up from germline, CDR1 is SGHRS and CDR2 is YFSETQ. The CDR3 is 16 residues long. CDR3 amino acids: CASRPEPGLENNEQFF. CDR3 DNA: TGCGCCAGCAGACCGGAGCCGGGACTAGAGAACAATGAGCAGTTCTTC.

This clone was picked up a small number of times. DNA of the CDR3: TGTGCCAGCAGCTTAAGTGTGACCGGGGAGCTGTTTTTT. Translating gives CASSLSVTGELFF. V and J are TRBV7-9 and TRBJ2-2; no clear D. V lost 2 bases and J lost 5, with 6 bases in between. CDR3 length: 13 residues. Per the germline V gene, CDR1 is SEHNR and CDR2 is FQNEAQ (reference sequence).